The present entry profiles one T cell receptor beta chain with its context. Its antigen is not known. The sample is drawn from a study of T-cell memory formation after mild COVID-19. Whole-study results and caveats: For second-wave clones that peaked at day 37, SARS-CoV-2 specificity went unverified.

MiXCR, applied by TCRdb to the 5' RACE reads, yields one record per CDR3 protein. Altogether about 540,000 distinct CDR3 sequences are present, roughly 20% being singletons, with the ten largest covering roughly an eighth. Losses at the gene ends were 3 bases for V and 4 bases for J; bases not matched to a gene: 8. Germline V gene lookup returns CDR1 KGHSH and CDR2 LQKENI. The CDR3 length is 16 residues. The sequencing sample was made of PBMCs or a T cell subset sorted from them (not recorded which). This TCR was recovered from an adult woman who had mild COVID-19 (a few samples of this study predate the infection). Cell type and time point are not known. The chain combines TRBV18 with TRBJ1-1; 10 bases are shared with TRBD1. The CDR3 loop reads CASSPLGQGDGTEAFF. DNA of the CDR3: TGTGCCAGCTCACCCTTAGGACAGGGGGATGGCACTGAAGCTTTCTTT. The full variable domain, in which reference TRBV18 and TRBJ1-1 provide the parts outside the CDR3, is NAGVMQNPRHLVRRRGQEARLRCSPMKGHSHVYWYRQLPEEGLKFMVYLQKENIIDESGMPKERFSAEFPKEGPSILRIQQVVRGDSAAYFCASSPLGQGDGTEAFFGQGTRLTVV.